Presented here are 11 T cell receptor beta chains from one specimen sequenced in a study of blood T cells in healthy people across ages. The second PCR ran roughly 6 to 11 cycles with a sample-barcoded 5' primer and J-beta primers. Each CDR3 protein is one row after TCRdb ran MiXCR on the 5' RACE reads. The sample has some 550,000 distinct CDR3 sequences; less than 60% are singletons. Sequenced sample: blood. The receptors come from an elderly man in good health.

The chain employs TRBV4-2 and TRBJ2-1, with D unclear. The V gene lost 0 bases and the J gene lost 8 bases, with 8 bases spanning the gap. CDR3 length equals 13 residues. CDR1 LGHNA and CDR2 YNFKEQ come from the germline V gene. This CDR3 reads CASSQDMGYEQFF. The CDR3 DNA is TGTGCCAGCAGCCAAGATATGGGGTATGAGCAGTTCTTC.

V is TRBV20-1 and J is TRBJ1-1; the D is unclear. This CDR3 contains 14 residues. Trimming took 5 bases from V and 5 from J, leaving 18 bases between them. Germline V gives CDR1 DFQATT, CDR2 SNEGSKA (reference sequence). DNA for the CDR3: TGCAGTGCTGGAAACACCGGAGGGAGTACTGAAGCTTTCTTT. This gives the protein CSAGNTGGSTEAFF.

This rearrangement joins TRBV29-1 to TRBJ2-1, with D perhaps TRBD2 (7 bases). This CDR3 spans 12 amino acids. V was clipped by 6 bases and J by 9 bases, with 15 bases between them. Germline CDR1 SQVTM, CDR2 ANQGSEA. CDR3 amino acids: CSVGRGVIEQFF. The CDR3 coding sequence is TGCAGCGTGGGGAGGGGGGTTATTGAGCAGTTCTTC.

The CDR3 DNA is TGCAGTGCTAGAGACCCGGTGAAAAAGACCCAGTACTTC. It is translated as CSARDPVKKTQYF. The chain recombines TRBV20-1 with TRBJ2-5, with D uncertain. Trimming shortened V by 0 bases and J by 6 bases, and 11 bases separated the two germline ends. Germline lookup yields CDR1 DFQATT and CDR2 SNEGSKA (reference sequence). The CDR3 has 13 residues.

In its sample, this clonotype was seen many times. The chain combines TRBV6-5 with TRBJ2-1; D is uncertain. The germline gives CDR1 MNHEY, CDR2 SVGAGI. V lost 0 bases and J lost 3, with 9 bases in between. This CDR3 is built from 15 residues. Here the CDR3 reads CASSYSSANYNEQFF. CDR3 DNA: TGTGCCAGCAGTTACTCGAGCGCGAACTACAATGAGCAGTTCTTC.

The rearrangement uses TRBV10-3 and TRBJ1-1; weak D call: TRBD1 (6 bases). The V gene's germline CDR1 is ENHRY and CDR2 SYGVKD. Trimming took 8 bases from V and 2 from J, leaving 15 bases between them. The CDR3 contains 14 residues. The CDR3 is CAIRRDGGNTEAFF. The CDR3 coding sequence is TGTGCCATCCGCCGGGACGGGGGCAACACTGAAGCTTTCTTT.

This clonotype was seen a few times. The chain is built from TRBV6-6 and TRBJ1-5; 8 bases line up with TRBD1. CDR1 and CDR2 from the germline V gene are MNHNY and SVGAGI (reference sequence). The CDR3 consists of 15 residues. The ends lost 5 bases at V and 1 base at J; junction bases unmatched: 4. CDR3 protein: CASSMTGASNQPQHF. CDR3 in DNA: TGTGCCAGCAGTATGACAGGGGCGAGCAATCAGCCCCAGCATTTT.

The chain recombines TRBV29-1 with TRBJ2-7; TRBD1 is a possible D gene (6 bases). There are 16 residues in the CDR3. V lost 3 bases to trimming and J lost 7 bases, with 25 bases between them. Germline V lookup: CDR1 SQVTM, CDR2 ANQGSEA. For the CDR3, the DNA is TGCAGCGTTGATGGGGACGCCAGGGGCCGGTGGAATGAGCAGTACTTC. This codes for CSVDGDARGRWNEQYF.

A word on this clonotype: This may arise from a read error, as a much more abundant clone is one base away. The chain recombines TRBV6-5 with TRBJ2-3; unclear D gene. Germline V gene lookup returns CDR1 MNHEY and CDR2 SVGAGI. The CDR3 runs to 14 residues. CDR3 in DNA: TGTGCCGGCAGCTCGCCCGGGCGAACAGATACGCAGTATTTT. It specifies CAGSSPGRTDTQYF.

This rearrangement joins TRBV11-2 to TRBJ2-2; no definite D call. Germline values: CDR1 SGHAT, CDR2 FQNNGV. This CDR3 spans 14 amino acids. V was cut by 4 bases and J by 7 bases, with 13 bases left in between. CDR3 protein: CASSYLPDDGELFF. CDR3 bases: TGTGCCAGCAGCTACCTACCGGACGACGGGGAGCTGTTTTTT. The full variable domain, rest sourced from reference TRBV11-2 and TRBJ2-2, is EAGVAQSPRYKIIEKRQSVAFWCNPISGHATLYWYQQILGQGPKLLIQFQNNGVVDDSQLPKDRFSAERLKGVDSTLKIQPAKLEDSAVYLCASSYLPDDGELFFGEGSRLTVL.

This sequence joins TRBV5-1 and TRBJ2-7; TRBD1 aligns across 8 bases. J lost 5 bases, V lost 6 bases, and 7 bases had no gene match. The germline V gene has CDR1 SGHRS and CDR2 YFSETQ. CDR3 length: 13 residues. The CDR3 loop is CASNRDRKHEQYF. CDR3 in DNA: TGCGCCAGCAACCGGGACAGGAAGCACGAGCAGTACTTC. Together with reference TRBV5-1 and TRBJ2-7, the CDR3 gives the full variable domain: KAGVTQTPRYLIKTRGQQVTLSCSPISGHRSVSWYQQTPGQGLQFLFEYFSETQRNKGNFPGRFSGRQFSNSRSEMNVSTLELGDSALYLCASNRDRKHEQYFGPGTRLTVT.